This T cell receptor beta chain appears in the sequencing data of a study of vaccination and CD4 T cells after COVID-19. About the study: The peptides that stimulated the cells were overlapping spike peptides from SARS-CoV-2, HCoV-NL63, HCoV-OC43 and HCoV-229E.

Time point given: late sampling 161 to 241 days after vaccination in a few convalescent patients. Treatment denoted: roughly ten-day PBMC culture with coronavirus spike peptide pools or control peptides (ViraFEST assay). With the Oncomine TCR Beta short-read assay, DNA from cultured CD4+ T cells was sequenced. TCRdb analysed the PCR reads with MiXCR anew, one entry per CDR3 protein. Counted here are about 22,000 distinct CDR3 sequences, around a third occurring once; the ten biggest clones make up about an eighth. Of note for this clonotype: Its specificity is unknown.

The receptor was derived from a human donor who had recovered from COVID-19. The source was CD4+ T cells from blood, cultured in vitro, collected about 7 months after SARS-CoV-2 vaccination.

CDR3 sequence (DNA): TGTGCCAGCAGTGCGGTCTGGGCAGCCCAGCAGTTCTTC. This translates into CASSAVWAAQQFF. The chain recombines TRBV6-1 with TRBJ2-1; D unclear. V was cut by 4 bases and J by 11 bases, with 15 bases left in between. Germline CDR1 and CDR2: MNHNS and SASEGT. The CDR3 length is 13 residues.